This T cell receptor (beta chain) was observed in a study of T cells in tuberculosis. Study results and caveats: Classification accuracy was 85% to 90% (AUROC roughly 0.88) with the GMM-specific repertoire.

Germline CDR1 and CDR2: MNHEY and SVGAGI. Trimming shortened V by 6 bases and J by 7 bases, and 16 bases separated the two germline ends. This CDR3 contains 14 residues. Noted time point: new active TB diagnosis, blood taken before or within 7 days of starting treatment. On this clone itself: What it binds is not known.

Assay used: immunoSEQ multiplex PCR; TCRdb lists only in-frame clones, some missing. The profile covers tens of thousands of clones, with 92% appearing a single time and 7% taken by the ten largest. The chain joins TRBV6-5 to TRBJ2-4; a weak D match, TRBD1 (6 bases). The specimen was PBMCs, collected at tuberculosis diagnosis. This receptor was taken from an adult with tuberculosis. Some clones in this sample may be carry-over from other donors' samples. CDR3 nucleotide sequence: TGTGCCAGCAGAAGACTACAGGGTAGCAACATTCAGTACTTC. The encoded protein is CASRRLQGSNIQYF.